Below are 16 T cell receptor beta chains sequenced from a single sample in a study of T cells in Graves' hyperthyroidism and ophthalmopathy. Amplification of TCR beta CDR3 regions used RNA as the template. First-round RT-PCR of the TCR CDR3 relied on the HTBI primer set. TCRdb itself ran the multiplex PCR reads through MiXCR, one entry per CDR3 protein. Of hundreds of thousands of distinct CDR3 sequences listed, roughly 14% are singletons. Sequenced: blood. The receptors here all came from a woman in her 40s with Graves' ophthalmopathy.

This clonotype occurred a few times. Just one base apart from a much larger clone, this may be a read error. As the CDR3 is not closed by the conserved phenylalanine or tryptophan, this likely results from a read error. The chain employs TRBV20-1 and TRBJ2-7; 7 nucleotides line up with TRBD2. Germline CDR1 is DFQATT and CDR2 is SNEGSKA (reference sequence). The CDR3 totals 12 residues. Trimming cost V 4 bases and J 4 bases; bases outside gene matches: 4. CDR3 protein: CSATGTTYEQYL. The CDR3 region has the DNA TGCAGTGCTACGGGGACTACATACGAGCAGTACCTC.

This clonotype occurred many times. The chain couples TRBV6-1 to TRBJ1-5, with D unclear. The germline V gene encodes CDR1 MNHNS and CDR2 SASEGT. V was trimmed by 5 bases and J by 3 bases, leaving 14 bases between them. The CDR3 spans 15 residues. The CDR3 spells CASSPGRSYNQPQHF. The CDR3 nucleotides are TGTGCCAGCAGTCCTGGCAGGTCCTACAATCAGCCCCAGCATTTT.

This clonotype was seen a few times. The CDR3 protein is CASIDGTGSEAFF. The DNA for the CDR3 is TGTGCCAGCATTGACGGGACAGGGTCTGAAGCTTTCTTT. The chain is built from TRBV12-3 or TRBV12-4 and TRBJ1-1; 9 nucleotides line up with TRBD1. The CDR3 contains 13 residues. J was trimmed by 6 bases and V by 7 bases; bases with no gene match: 6.

This clonotype was observed a handful of times. V usage is TRBV6-2 or TRBV6-3 and J usage is TRBJ2-5, with D maybe TRBD1 (6 bases). Germline loops: CDR1 MNHEY, CDR2 SVGEGT. CDR3 size: 17 residues. V lost 0 bases and J 4 bases, leaving 18 bases between the germline ends. The CDR3 DNA sequence: TGTGCCAGCAGTTACTCGTTTGGGACACAAGAAAGAGAGACCCAGTACTTC. Its translation is CASSYSFGTQERETQYF.

Comment on this clonotype: This sequence may be a read error, since a much larger clone differs from it by one base. The V and J genes are TRBV29-1 and TRBJ1-5; D is possibly TRBD1 (6 bases). This CDR3 spans 13 amino acids. CDR1 is SQVTM and CDR2 is ANQGSEA in the germline V gene. The CDR3 DNA follows: TGCAGCGTAAGCAGGGGTGACAATCAGCCCCGGCATTTT. Translating it yields CSVSRGDNQPRHF.

The chain is built from TRBV9 and TRBJ1-2; 7 bases match TRBD1. The V and J ends lost 4 bases and 4 bases, in that order; junction bases with no gene match: 10. This CDR3 region has 15 residues. CDR1 and CDR2 from the germline V gene are SGDLS and YYNGEE. Here the CDR3 reads CASSSGGGEGYGYTF. In nucleotides, the CDR3 is TGTGCCAGCAGCTCGGGAGGGGGCGAAGGCTATGGCTACACCTTC.

This clonotype was recorded at least ten times. The V call is TRBV10-3, the J call TRBJ2-5, with 9 bases identical to TRBD2. The CDR3 extends over 14 amino acids. V gave up 2 bases and J gave up 3 bases; unmatched junction bases: 1. Germline CDR1 is ENHRY and CDR2 is SYGVKD. CDR3: CAISEGLAKETQYF. In DNA, the CDR3 is TGTGCCATCAGTGAGGGACTAGCGAAAGAGACCCAGTACTTC.

The V call is TRBV28, the J call TRBJ2-7; tentative D call: TRBD2 (5 bases). This CDR3 has 14 amino acids. Trimming shortened V by 3 bases and J by 3 bases, and 12 bases separated the two germline ends. Germline V gene lookup returns CDR1 MDHEN and CDR2 SYDVKM. CDR3 loop: CASSFGGHGYEQYF. DNA of the CDR3: TGTGCCAGCAGTTTCGGCGGGCATGGCTACGAGCAGTACTTC.

This clonotype showed up just a few times. The chain joins TRBV28 to TRBJ1-5, with D unclear. Germline-derived CDR1 and CDR2 are MDHEN and SYDVKM. CDR3 length: 15 amino acids. V was shortened by 1 base and J by 4 bases, with 11 bases between the two germline ends. CDR3 sequence: CASSLYTGVNQPQHF. CDR3 DNA: TGTGCCAGCAGTTTATATACGGGAGTAAATCAGCCCCAGCATTTT. The whole variable domain, filled in from reference TRBV28 and TRBJ1-5, reads DVKVTQSSRYLVKRTGEKVFLECVQDMDHENMFWYRQDPGLGLRLIYFSYDVKMKEKGDIPEGYSVSREKKERFSLILESASTNQTSMYLCASSLYTGVNQPQHFGDGTRLSIL.

On this clonotype itself: This sequence may be a read error, since a much larger clone differs from it by one base. V gene TRBV3-1 combines with J gene TRBJ2-7, with D possibly matching TRBD2 (5 bases). The CDR3 has 12 amino acids. Germline V lookup: CDR1 LGHDT, CDR2 YNNKEL (reference sequence). The CDR3 loop reads CVSSGAGYEQYF. As DNA, the CDR3 is TGTGTCAGCAGCGGAGCCGGGTACGAGCAGTACTTC.

This chain uses TRBV12-3 or TRBV12-4 with TRBJ2-5, with D unresolved. This CDR3 spans 13 amino acids. Trimming removed 8 bases from V and 0 bases from J, with 10 bases in between. In nucleotides, the CDR3 is TGTGCCAGCGGCACAAGGGACCAAGAGACCCAGTACTTC. It is translated as CASGTRDQETQYF.

This clonotype was seen only a few times. The V call is TRBV20-1, the J call TRBJ2-5; no clear D. Germline values: CDR1 DFQATT, CDR2 SNEGSKA (reference sequence). The CDR3 length is 15 residues. Trimming pared 2 bases from V and 2 bases from J, leaving 15 bases between. CDR3 sequence: CSARMAPTRQETQYF. For the CDR3, the DNA is TGCAGTGCTAGAATGGCGCCAACCCGACAAGAGACCCAGTACTTC.

This clonotype was observed at least ten times. The V gene is TRBV7-2, the J gene TRBJ1-1; D might be TRBD1 (6 bases). The germline gives CDR1 SGHTA, CDR2 FQGNSA. V gave up 6 bases and J gave up 11 bases, with 19 bases separating them. The length of the CDR3 is 13 residues. CDR3 in DNA: TGTGCCAGCAGACGAGACGGGGGCAGGGTCGCTTTCTTT. This codes for CASRRDGGRVAFF.

This clonotype was observed a handful of times. At one boundary the junction diverges from the germline segment, which might be a read error. This chain uses TRBV5-1 with TRBJ2-7, with D perhaps TRBD1 (6 bases). This CDR3 region has 13 residues. Germline V CDR1 and CDR2: SGHRS, YFSETQ. CDR3 in DNA: TGCGCCAGCAGCTTGGGACAGGCCTACGGGCAGTACTTC. Its translation is CASSLGQAYGQYF.

This chain uses TRBV5-6 with TRBJ2-5; D tentatively reads TRBD1 or TRBD2 (5 bases each). This CDR3 is 16 amino acids long. V lost 4 bases, J lost 5 bases, and 21 bases lay in between. Germline values: CDR1 SGHDT, CDR2 YYEEEE. The CDR3 protein is CASSTGTSDPGETQYF. For the CDR3, the DNA is TGTGCCAGCAGCACCGGGACGTCGGACCCGGGGGAGACCCAGTACTTC.

This clonotype has at least ten counts. The chain recombines TRBV2 with TRBJ2-7; tentative D call: TRBD2 (6 bases). Germline assignment: CDR1 SNHLY and CDR2 FYNNEI. The CDR3 spans 15 residues. The germline V and J ends were trimmed by 0 bases and 0 bases, with 9 bases remaining between them. CDR3 in amino acids: CASSEARDSSYEQYF. CDR3 nucleotide sequence: TGTGCCAGCAGTGAAGCCCGGGACTCCTCCTACGAGCAGTACTTC.